One sample yielded the 32 T cell receptor beta chains listed below, sequenced in a study of radiotherapy plus CTLA-4 blockade in lung cancer. Sequencing used immunoSEQ multiplex PCR; TCRdb keeps in-frame clones, though not all of them. The sample lists approximately 73,000 clones; roughly 84% were seen once. The starting material was peripheral blood, obtained from a patient treated with radiotherapy plus ipilimumab. Receptor source: a human donor with non-small cell lung cancer that progressed on radiotherapy plus ipilimumab.

This clone came up once. The chain recombines TRBV4-2 with TRBJ1-1; D remains ambiguous. CDR1 and CDR2 from the germline V gene are LGHNA and YNFKEQ. The CDR3 is 14 amino acids. Between the trimmed V and J ends, which lost 0 bases and 9 bases, there was a span of 14 bases. This CDR3 is CASSQDPSGGKAFF. CDR3 DNA sequence: TGTGCCAGCAGCCAAGATCCGAGTGGAGGTAAAGCTTTCTTT.

The gene calls are TRBV28 and TRBJ1-1; TRBD1 matches 9 bases. Trimming took 7 bases from V and 0 from J; bases not matched to a gene: 9. This CDR3 has 16 residues. Per the germline V gene, CDR1 is MDHEN and CDR2 is SYDVKM. The CDR3 sequence is CASTTGGSWMNTEAFF. As DNA, the CDR3 is TGTGCCAGCACGACAGGGGGAAGTTGGATGAACACTGAAGCTTTCTTT.

This clone was detected only a few times. Other nucleotide sequences in the sample specify the same CDR3. The chain is built from TRBV30 and TRBJ2-1; 8 bases agree with TRBD2. V trimming: 4 bases; J trimming: 5 bases; junction bases outside the gene matches: 13. The CDR3 loop spans 16 amino acids. Germline assignment: CDR1 GTSNPN and CDR2 SVGIG (reference sequence). CDR3 sequence: CAWNCGGRGSNNEQFF. CDR3 in DNA: TGTGCCTGGAATTGCGGGGGGCGGGGCTCTAACAATGAGCAGTTCTTC.

V and J are TRBV19 and TRBJ1-1; D gene unclear. Trimming removed 1 base from V and 3 bases from J, with 15 bases in between. Germline lookup yields CDR1 LNHDA and CDR2 SQIVND (reference sequence). The CDR3 runs to 16 residues. The CDR3 DNA reads as TGTGCCAGTAGTATAGGGTGGACCGCGTGGGACACTGAAGCTTTCTTT. Translating it yields CASSIGWTAWDTEAFF.

The chain links TRBV27 to TRBJ1-1; a possible D gene is TRBD1 (5 bases). This CDR3 spans 13 amino acids. The germline V gene encodes CDR1 MNHEY and CDR2 SMNVEV (reference sequence). With 0 bases removed from V and 10 bases from J, the gap between germline ends came to 12 bases. For the CDR3, the DNA is TGTGCCAGCAGTTTATCGGGAACAGGTGTAGCTTTCTTT. Protein sequence: CASSLSGTGVAFF.

The rearrangement uses TRBV28 and TRBJ2-7; D is undetermined. Germline CDR1 reads MDHEN; CDR2 reads SYDVKM. Trimming pared 1 base from V and 9 bases from J, leaving 19 bases between. The length of the CDR3 is 15 residues. DNA of the CDR3: TGTGCCAGCAGTTTATTGGTGGGAACTACCACCGGGCAGTACTTC. Amino acids: CASSLLVGTTTGQYF.

The chain couples TRBV28 to TRBJ1-4; D is ambiguous. The CDR3 consists of 15 residues. Germline-derived CDR1 and CDR2 are MDHEN and SYDVKM. Trimming took 4 bases from V and 3 from J, leaving 12 bases between them. CDR3 protein: CASSSFTNSNEKLFF. As DNA, the CDR3 is TGTGCCAGCAGTTCCTTCACCAACTCTAATGAAAAACTGTTTTTT.

The chain combines TRBV18 with TRBJ2-1; 7 bases agree with TRBD2. V dropped 3 bases and J dropped 3; count of bases not matched to a gene: 8. Germline CDR1 is KGHSH and CDR2 is LQKENI. The CDR3 contains 16 residues. CDR3 DNA: TGTGCCAGCTCACCGGGATATCTAGCGGACTACAATGAGCAGTTCTTC. This codes for CASSPGYLADYNEQFF.

This chain uses TRBV10-2 with TRBJ1-4; D gene ambiguous. Germline V CDR1 and CDR2: WSHSY, SAAADI. V was cut by 7 bases and J by 0 bases, with 12 bases left in between. The CDR3 has 15 amino acids. Written as DNA, the CDR3 is TGCGCCAGCAACCCCGGGGTCGCAACTAATGAAAAACTGTTTTTT. It specifies CASNPGVATNEKLFF.

The V call is TRBV7-6, the J call TRBJ2-7, with a possible D match to TRBD2 (5 bases). Germline V CDR1 and CDR2: SGHVS, FNYEAQ. V lost 1 base and J 2 bases, leaving 9 bases between the germline ends. This CDR3 region has 14 residues. The CDR3 DNA sequence: TGTGCCAGCAGCTTAGGGAGGTCTACCTACGAGCAGTACTTC. This sequence encodes CASSLGRSTYEQYF.

This clone has only one observation. The chain uses TRBV28 and TRBJ1-2; 8 bases agree with TRBD1. The V and J ends lost 5 bases and 4 bases, in that order; junction bases with no gene match: 9. The CDR3 totals 15 residues. From germline, CDR1 is MDHEN and CDR2 SYDVKM. The CDR3 nucleotides read TGTGCCAGCAGTGCCCCGGACAGGGTGCGCTATGGCTACACCTTC. This gives the protein CASSAPDRVRYGYTF.

This chain joins TRBV28 and TRBJ2-7, with TRBD2 matching 8 bases. J gave up 3 bases and V 5 bases, and 9 bases lay outside the gene matches. Germline assignment: CDR1 MDHEN and CDR2 SYDVKM. The CDR3 contains 15 residues. CDR3 sequence: CASSPTSGLVYEQYV. CDR3 in DNA: TGTGCCAGCAGTCCGACCTCGGGACTAGTCTACGAGCAGTACGTC.

The chain recombines TRBV6-1 with TRBJ1-5; perhaps TRBD1 as D (6 bases). Trimming stripped 4 bases from V and 7 bases from J, with 14 bases between. The CDR3 spans 14 residues. CDR1 is MNHNS and CDR2 is SASEGT in the germline V gene. The CDR3 DNA reads as TGTGCCAGCAGTGGAACAGGGAAGGGCCAGCCCCAGCATTTT. Amino acid sequence: CASSGTGKGQPQHF.

The CDR3 loop reads CASKDNQPQHF. The CDR3 coding sequence is TGTGCCAGCAAAGACAATCAGCCCCAGCATTTT. The chain has TRBV6-1 and TRBJ1-5; D unclear. The CDR3 is 11 amino acids. V was pared by 7 bases and J by 3 bases, with 4 bases between. Germline V gene sequence: CDR1 MNHNS, CDR2 SASEGT.

The chain recombines TRBV13 with TRBJ2-3; 8 bases are shared with TRBD1. The V and J ends lost 2 bases and 4 bases, in that order; junction bases with no gene match: 23. The CDR3 totals 21 residues. CDR1 is PRHDT, CDR2 FYEKMQ, per germline (reference sequence). For the CDR3, the DNA is TGTGCCAGCAGCTTAACCCCCGGACAGGGAGGTACGGGAGAGGATGCAGATACGCAGTATTTT. Its translation: CASSLTPGQGGTGEDADTQYF.

This rearrangement joins TRBV7-2 to TRBJ2-5; no firm D call. This CDR3 is built from 13 residues. Trimming pared 4 bases from V and 4 bases from J, leaving 10 bases between. CDR1 and CDR2 from the germline V gene are SGHTA and FQGNSA. The CDR3 here is CASSWVNGETQYF. For the CDR3, the DNA is TGTGCCAGCAGCTGGGTGAATGGAGAGACCCAGTACTTC. The variable domain in full, with the rest retrieved from reference TRBV7-2 and TRBJ2-5, is GAGVSQSPSNKVTEKGKDVELRCDPISGHTALYWYRQSLGQGLEFLIYFQGNSAPDKSGLPSDRFSAERTGGSVSTLTIQRTQQEDSAVYLCASSWVNGETQYFGPGTRLLVL.

The chain couples TRBV27 to TRBJ2-1; D call uncertain. The CDR3 has 13 amino acids. V lost 8 bases and J 0 bases, leaving 8 bases between the germline ends. Germline lookup yields CDR1 MNHEY and CDR2 SMNVEV (reference sequence). Here the CDR3 DNA reads TGTGCCAGCGGGCGTAGCTCCTACAATGAGCAGTTCTTC. It encodes CASGRSSYNEQFF.

The chain combines TRBV6-5 with TRBJ2-1, with 7 bases lining up with TRBD1. V lost 0 bases, J lost 9 bases, and 8 bases stayed unmatched. The CDR3 consists of 15 residues. Germline assignment: CDR1 MNHEY and CDR2 SVGAGI. CDR3 nucleotide sequence: TGTGCCAGCAGTTACTCGATCGCGGACAGGCTTGAGCAGTTCTTC. Protein product: CASSYSIADRLEQFF.

This clone has more than one count but fewer than ten. This chain joins TRBV21-1 and TRBJ1-3. TRBV21-1 represents a pseudogene. The CDR3 loop spans 16 amino acids. The CDR3 loop reads CASSKTNPSSGNTIYF. CDR3 sequence (DNA): TGTGCCAGCAGCAAAACGAACCCGAGCTCTGGAAACACCATATATTTT.

The chain couples TRBV18 to TRBJ2-1; unclear D gene. The V end was cut by 2 bases, the J end by 3 bases, with 11 bases between. The V gene's germline CDR1 is KGHSH and CDR2 LQKENI. There are 15 residues in the CDR3. CDR3 sequence reads: CASSPSAVFYNEQFF. The CDR3 nucleotides are TGTGCCAGCTCACCATCCGCGGTTTTCTACAATGAGCAGTTCTTC.

This sequence joins TRBV14 and TRBJ2-7, with TRBD1 matching over 7 bases. V trimming: 7 bases; J trimming: 3 bases; junction bases outside the gene matches: 6. CDR1 and CDR2 (germline): SGHDN, FVKESK. This CDR3 is built from 13 residues. Here the CDR3 reads CASTGRGSYEQYF. The CDR3 DNA is TGTGCCAGCACGGGCAGGGGGAGCTACGAGCAGTACTTC.

The V and J genes are TRBV6-5 and TRBJ1-2; D may be TRBD1 (5 bases). V lost 6 bases and J 4 bases, leaving 12 bases between the germline ends. The CDR3 runs 13 residues. The V gene's germline CDR1 is MNHEY and CDR2 SVGAGI. Here the CDR3 DNA reads TGTGCCAGCAGCCTAGGACACCGCTATGGCTACACCTTC. The encoded protein is CASSLGHRYGYTF.

The rearrangement uses TRBV18 and TRBJ1-1; D might be TRBD1 (5 bases). The germline V gene encodes CDR1 KGHSH and CDR2 LQKENI. CDR3 length: 14 amino acids. The V end lost 5 bases, the J end lost 3 bases, and 13 bases lay between the germline ends. The CDR3 here is CASSTTQGDTEAFF. For the CDR3, the DNA is TGTGCCAGCTCAACCACGCAGGGCGACACTGAAGCTTTCTTT.

This chain links TRBV15 with TRBJ2-5; D is tentatively TRBD1 or TRBD2 (5 bases each). The germline CDR1 and CDR2 sequences are LNHNV and YYDKDF (reference sequence). This CDR3 is 14 amino acids long. V lost 3 bases, J lost 5 bases, and 13 bases lay in between. CDR3 sequence (DNA): TGTGCCACCAGCAGCCCCCCCAGGGAGGAGACCCAGTACTTC. As protein: CATSSPPREETQYF.

This chain connects TRBV6-6 to TRBJ1-5; D is possibly TRBD1 (6 bases). Looked up from germline, CDR1 is MNHNY and CDR2 is SVGAGI (reference sequence). CDR3 size: 13 residues. V was pared by 6 bases and J by 4 bases, with 10 bases between. Here the CDR3 reads CASRKGGNQPQHF. As DNA, the CDR3 is TGTGCCAGCAGGAAAGGGGGGAATCAGCCCCAGCATTTT.

V gene TRBV19 combines with J gene TRBJ1-5; TRBD1 is a possible D gene (5 bases). Trimming removed 6 bases at V and 6 bases at J, with 24 bases between. This CDR3 contains 17 residues. Germline V gene data show CDR1 as LNHDA and CDR2 as SQIVND (reference sequence). The CDR3 reads CASSPSPGARGRQPQHF. The CDR3 DNA sequence: TGTGCCAGTAGCCCTTCTCCCGGGGCCCGAGGGCGTCAGCCCCAGCATTTT.

This clone was observed a handful of times. The chain has TRBV6-5 and TRBJ1-2; no clear D gene. V lost 5 bases to trimming and J lost 8 bases, with 12 bases between them. CDR1 is MNHEY, CDR2 SVGAGI, per germline. The CDR3 has 12 amino acids. DNA of the CDR3: TGTGCCAGCAGTGAAAACCAAGGGGGCTACACCTTC. This codes for CASSENQGGYTF.

CDR3 in DNA: TGTGCCCTAGAGCGGGAGGGGTTCGGTGATACGCAGTATTTT. This gives the protein CALEREGFGDTQYF. V gene TRBV30 combines with J gene TRBJ2-3; 10 nucleotides match TRBD2. V lost 8 bases to trimming and J lost 6 bases; unmatched junction nucleotides: 11. Germline loops: CDR1 GTSNPN, CDR2 SVGIG (reference sequence). There are 14 residues in the CDR3.

This clone was counted only a few times. The chain has TRBV19 and TRBJ1-5; TRBD1 is a possible D gene (6 bases). The length of the CDR3 is 14 residues. CDR1 is LNHDA, CDR2 SQIVND, per germline (reference sequence). Trimming took off 8 bases at V and 0 bases at J, with 11 bases between the two ends. CDR3 loop: CASSQGYSNQPQHF. CDR3 nucleotide sequence: TGTGCCAGTTCACAGGGCTATAGCAATCAGCCCCAGCATTTT.

This chain joins TRBV5-4 and TRBJ2-3; TRBD2 agrees at 15 bases. Germline V gene sequence: CDR1 SGHNT, CDR2 YYREEE (reference sequence). This CDR3 has 13 amino acids. The ends lost 10 bases at V and 7 bases at J; junction bases unmatched: 4. CDR3 coding DNA: TGTGCCCTGGGACTAGCGGGAGGAAATACGCAGTATTTT. It codes for CALGLAGGNTQYF. The full variable domain, rest sourced from reference TRBV5-4 and TRBJ2-3, is ETGVTQSPTHLIKTRGQQVTLRCSSQSGHNTVSWYQQALGQGPQFIFQYYREEENGRGNFPPRFSGLQFPNYSSELNVNALELDDSALYLCALGLAGGNTQYFGPGTRLTVL.

V and J are TRBV27 and TRBJ2-3, with 8 bases fitting TRBD1. Germline CDR1 is MNHEY and CDR2 is SMNVEV (reference sequence). Losses at the gene ends were 1 base for V and 4 bases for J; bases not matched to a gene: 4. The CDR3 consists of 15 residues. The CDR3: CASSLWTGRPDTQYF. The DNA for the CDR3 is TGTGCCAGCAGTTTATGGACAGGGAGGCCAGATACGCAGTATTTT.

V usage is TRBV7-3 and J usage is TRBJ2-1; D unclear. V was shortened by 2 bases and J by 0 bases, with 8 bases between the two germline ends. This CDR3 spans 15 amino acids. CDR1 and CDR2 (germline): SGHTA, FQGTGA. CDR3 region: CASSLGHSSYNEQFF. The CDR3 DNA reads as TGTGCCAGCAGCTTAGGTCACAGCTCCTACAATGAGCAGTTCTTC.